This passage covers 25 T cell receptor beta chains from one sample sequenced in a study of cytomegalovirus exposure and HLA in healthy donors. Clones were read by immunoSEQ multiplex PCR, and TCRdb kept only the in-frame ones, dropping some. The table lists some 98,000 clones, over 75% of them singletons. Sequencing input: PBMCs. The receptors were gathered from a man younger than 30 in good health and CMV-seropositive.

The chain couples TRBV29-1 to TRBJ1-2; 8 nucleotides align to TRBD1. Germline trimming cut 5 bases from V and 0 bases from J; bases unmatched to any gene: 2. This CDR3 spans 13 amino acids. Germline CDR1 is SQVTM and CDR2 is ANQGSEA. This CDR3 reads CSVQTGANYGYTF. The CDR3 DNA follows: TGCAGCGTTCAGACAGGGGCTAACTATGGCTACACCTTC. Variable domain in full (rest from reference TRBV29-1 and TRBJ1-2): SAVISQKPSRDICQRGTSLTIQCQVDSQVTMMFWYRQQPGQSLTLIATANQGSEATYESGFVIDKFPISRPNLTFSTLTVSNMSPEDSSIYLCSVQTGANYGYTFGSGTRLTVV.

This chain joins TRBV27 and TRBJ1-5; 12 bases map to TRBD1. The CDR3 has 15 amino acids. Germline-derived CDR1 and CDR2 are MNHEY and SMNVEV (reference sequence). V lost 6 bases and J lost 4; bases outside the gene matches: 4. CDR3 loop: CASSPGQGANQPQHF. The DNA for the CDR3 is TGTGCCAGCAGCCCGGGACAGGGGGCGAATCAGCCCCAGCATTTT.

In DNA, the CDR3 is TGTGCCAGCAGAAACGAGGGACAGGGTAAGATCTACGAGCAGTACTTC. Translating it yields CASRNEGQGKIYEQYF. The chain carries TRBV6-6 and TRBJ2-7; 9 bases map to TRBD1. This CDR3 has 16 amino acids. V dropped 6 bases and J dropped 3; count of bases not matched to a gene: 12. Germline V lookup: CDR1 MNHNY, CDR2 SVGAGI (reference sequence).

The chain uses TRBV4-3 and TRBJ1-3, with D possibly matching TRBD1 (6 bases). Trimming left V 3 bases short and J 4 bases short, with 13 bases between. The CDR3 covers 15 residues. The germline V gene encodes CDR1 LGHNA and CDR2 YSLEER. This chain's CDR3 is CASSQGETGGNTIYF. In DNA form, the CDR3 reads TGCGCCAGCAGCCAGGGGGAGACAGGCGGAAACACCATATATTTT.

There are a few counts of this clone. The sample holds other DNA sequences that translate to the same CDR3. The chain recombines TRBV19 with TRBJ2-1; 7 bases match TRBD2. CDR3 length equals 15 residues. V lost 3 bases and J lost 0; bases outside the gene matches: 2. Germline V gene lookup returns CDR1 LNHDA and CDR2 SQIVND (reference sequence). CDR3: CASSMSGDSYNEQFF. For the CDR3, the DNA is TGTGCCAGTAGTATGAGCGGGGACTCCTACAATGAGCAGTTCTTC.

The J gene is TRBJ2-5, the V gene TRBV10-1; D is perhaps TRBD1 (5 bases). Germline V gene lookup returns CDR1 WNHNN and CDR2 SYGVQD (reference sequence). The CDR3 has 14 amino acids. V was pared by 1 base and J by 5 bases, with 11 bases between. CDR3 residues: CASSEFQGRETQYF. CDR3 bases: TGCGCCAGCAGTGAGTTCCAGGGCAGGGAGACCCAGTACTTC.

CDR3 DNA sequence: TGTGCCAGCAGCCAAGGATCTTGGGGTAGCGGTGAAAACATTCAGTACTTC. It translates to CASSQGSWGSGENIQYF. V usage is TRBV4-2 and J usage is TRBJ2-4; a possible D gene is TRBD2 (6 bases). The CDR3 covers 17 residues. Trimming took 1 base from V and 5 from J, leaving 18 bases between them. In germline, CDR1 is LGHNA, CDR2 YNFKEQ.

The genes are TRBV5-4 and TRBJ2-7; 8 bases are shared with TRBD1. The length of the CDR3 is 15 residues. The germline V gene has CDR1 SGHNT and CDR2 YYREEE (reference sequence). J lost 2 bases, V lost 4 bases, and 8 bases had no gene match. The CDR3 sequence: CASSPGAGGTYEQYF. In nucleotides, the CDR3 is TGTGCCAGCAGCCCGGGGGCAGGGGGCACCTACGAGCAGTACTTC.

The DNA of the CDR3 is TGTGCCAGTAAGTCACCGGGGGTCAACCCCTACGAGCAGTACTTC. Protein: CASKSPGVNPYEQYF. V and J are TRBV19 and TRBJ2-7, with D possibly matching TRBD2 (6 bases). The V end was cut by 7 bases, the J end by 2 bases, with 18 bases between. CDR1 LNHDA and CDR2 SQIVND come from the germline V gene (reference sequence). This CDR3 has 15 residues.

This chain joins TRBV27 and TRBJ2-1; 7 nucleotides line up with TRBD2. J lost 2 bases, V lost 6 bases, and 7 bases had no gene match. Germline V CDR1 and CDR2: MNHEY, SMNVEV (reference sequence). The CDR3 spans 15 residues. Here the CDR3 DNA reads TGTGCCAGCAGGCCCCTAGCGGAGGCCTACAATGAGCAGTTCTTC. Its protein is CASRPLAEAYNEQFF.

This clone was observed a single time. The gene calls are TRBV7-9 and TRBJ2-1; 10 nucleotides agree with TRBD1. Per the germline V gene, CDR1 is SEHNR and CDR2 is FQNEAQ (reference sequence). V was clipped by 1 base and J by 7 bases; unmatched bases: 7. The length of the CDR3 is 16 residues. This chain's CDR3 is CASSLEGQGVLNEQFF. The CDR3 nucleotides are TGTGCCAGCAGCTTAGAAGGACAGGGGGTTTTGAATGAGCAGTTCTTC. The full variable domain, completed using reference TRBV7-9 and TRBJ2-1, is DTGVSQNPRHKITKRGQNVTFRCDPISEHNRLYWYRQTLGQGPEFLTYFQNEAQLEKSRLLSDRFSAERPKGSFSTLEIQRTEQGDSAMYLCASSLEGQGVLNEQFFGPGTRLTVL.

V and J are TRBV6-1 and TRBJ1-3; maybe TRBD1 (5 bases). The CDR3 extends over 17 amino acids. V dropped 2 bases and J dropped 0 bases, with 14 bases sitting between them. The germline CDR1 and CDR2 sequences are MNHNS and SASEGT. The CDR3 DNA follows: TGTGCCAGCAGTGAATGGAGACAGCACCTCTCTGGAAACACCATATATTTT. Protein sequence: CASSEWRQHLSGNTIYF.

The rearrangement joins TRBV15 to TRBJ2-7, with 7 bases fitting TRBD2. This CDR3 is built from 18 residues. Germline assignment: CDR1 LNHNV and CDR2 YYDKDF (reference sequence). V gave up 1 base and J gave up 3 bases; unmatched junction bases: 15. The CDR3 region has the DNA TGTGCCACCAGCAGAGGTAGCCTAGCGGCCCGCTGGGGCTACGAGCAGTACTTC. Amino acids: CATSRGSLAARWGYEQYF.

The chain has TRBV5-1 and TRBJ2-5; D is unclear. CDR1 and CDR2 (germline): SGHRS, YFSETQ. CDR3 length: 11 residues. V lost 4 bases to trimming and J lost 3 bases, with 4 bases between them. The CDR3 protein is CASSIEETQYF. The CDR3, as DNA: TGCGCCAGCAGCATCGAAGAGACCCAGTACTTC.

This clone has only one observation. The genes are TRBV4-3 and TRBJ2-3, with D possibly TRBD1 on 6 matching bases. Trimming removed 0 bases from V and 0 bases from J, with 13 bases in between. Germline-derived CDR1 and CDR2 are LGHNA and YSLEER. The length of the CDR3 is 17 residues. The CDR3 nucleotides read TGCGCCAGCAGCCAAGATTCCAGGGGAGCTAGCACAGATACGCAGTATTTT. Protein product: CASSQDSRGASTDTQYF.

The V call is TRBV6-5, the J call TRBJ2-5; 10 positions agree with TRBD2. V gave up 6 bases and J gave up 2 bases; unmatched junction bases: 3. Germline V CDR1 and CDR2: MNHEY, SVGAGI. This CDR3 comprises 14 residues. CDR3 loop: CASSQLAGQETQYF. The CDR3 region has the DNA TGTGCCAGCAGCCAACTAGCGGGGCAAGAGACCCAGTACTTC.

The chain recombines TRBV7-2 with TRBJ2-7, with a possible D match to TRBD2 (5 bases). The CDR3 contains 13 residues. Germline V gives CDR1 SGHTA, CDR2 FQGNSA. V dropped 3 bases and J dropped 7 bases, with 13 bases sitting between them. CDR3: CASSFDPGYEQYF. DNA of the CDR3: TGTGCCAGCAGCTTCGATCCGGGGTATGAGCAGTACTTC.

The chain is built from TRBV7-6 and TRBJ2-1; no firm D call. This CDR3 spans 14 amino acids. Trimming removed 3 bases at V and 0 bases at J, with 6 bases between. CDR1 is SGHVS, CDR2 FNYEAQ, per germline. The CDR3 spells CASSFSYSYNEQFF. The CDR3 DNA is TGTGCCAGCAGCTTTAGCTACTCCTACAATGAGCAGTTCTTC.

Only a few counts were recorded for this clone. The rearrangement links TRBV7-9 to TRBJ2-1; 10 bases are shared with TRBD2. V was clipped by 4 bases and J by 5 bases; unmatched bases: 5. CDR1 and CDR2 (germline): SEHNR, FQNEAQ (reference sequence). The CDR3 has 15 amino acids. This CDR3 reads CASSSIGTSDNEQFF. In DNA, the CDR3 is TGTGCCAGCAGCTCAATCGGGACTAGCGACAATGAGCAGTTCTTC.

V gene TRBV28 combines with J gene TRBJ2-7, with 9 bases matching TRBD1. Germline CDR1 MDHEN, CDR2 SYDVKM. This CDR3 has 15 residues. V lost 5 bases, J lost 6 bases, and 11 bases stayed unmatched. CDR3 sequence reads: CASSAPGTGTFEQYF. DNA of the CDR3: TGTGCCAGCAGTGCCCCCGGGACAGGGACCTTCGAGCAGTACTTC. The full variable domain, its missing parts supplied by reference TRBV28 and TRBJ2-7, is DVKVTQSSRYLVKRTGEKVFLECVQDMDHENMFWYRQDPGLGLRLIYFSYDVKMKEKGDIPEGYSVSREKKERFSLILESASTNQTSMYLCASSAPGTGTFEQYFGPGTRLTVT.

The chain carries TRBV7-9 and TRBJ2-3, with D possibly TRBD2 on 7 matching bases. Germline CDR1 and CDR2: SEHNR and FQNEAQ (reference sequence). Trimming pared 0 bases from V and 2 bases from J, leaving 9 bases between. CDR3 length equals 15 residues. CDR3 residues: CASSLAGGHTDTQYF. The DNA of the CDR3 is TGTGCCAGCAGCTTAGCGGGGGGGCACACAGATACGCAGTATTTT.

This chain joins TRBV6-5 and TRBJ2-7; TRBD2 matches at 7 bases. The CDR3 runs 14 residues. Germline-derived CDR1 and CDR2 are MNHEY and SVGAGI. V was pared by 6 bases and J by 2 bases, with 7 bases of the junction left unmatched. The CDR3 spells CASSTTGTTYEQYF. CDR3 sequence (DNA): TGTGCCAGCAGCACTACCGGGACTACCTACGAGCAGTACTTC.

The chain links TRBV19 to TRBJ1-3, with 7 bases matching TRBD1. Per the germline V gene, CDR1 is LNHDA and CDR2 is SQIVND (reference sequence). The J segment lost 3 bases and the V segment lost 5 bases, leaving 1 base of the junction unmatched. The CDR3 spans 13 residues. CDR3 nucleotide sequence: TGTGCCAGTAGTCGGGACAGTGGAAACACCATATATTTT. Protein: CASSRDSGNTIYF.

The V and J genes are TRBV25-1 and TRBJ2-1, with D maybe TRBD2 (6 bases). This CDR3 region has 17 residues. Trimming left V 3 bases short and J 0 bases short, with 15 bases between. CDR1 and CDR2 (germline): MGHDK, SYGVNS. The CDR3 is CASSDIVGGHSYNEQFF. CDR3 sequence (DNA): TGTGCCAGCAGTGATATTGTGGGAGGCCACTCCTACAATGAGCAGTTCTTC. Using reference TRBV25-1 and TRBJ2-1 for the parts outside the CDR3, the full variable domain is EADIYQTPRYLVIGTGKKITLECSQTMGHDKMYWYQQDPGMELHLIHYSYGVNSTEKGDLSSESTVSRIRTEHFPLTLESARPSHTSQYLCASSDIVGGHSYNEQFFGPGTRLTVL.

This chain joins TRBV4-3 and TRBJ2-3; D is possibly TRBD2 (5 bases). This CDR3 is 17 amino acids long. In germline, CDR1 is LGHNA, CDR2 YSLEER. Trimming pared 0 bases from V and 2 bases from J, leaving 15 bases between. CDR3 DNA sequence: TGCGCCAGCAGCCAAGAACTAGGGTTGCCAGCCACAGATACGCAGTATTTT. It yields the protein CASSQELGLPATDTQYF.